The clone carrying this T cell receptor beta chain was detected many times. Its specificity is unknown. It was with a sample-barcoded 5' primer and a J-beta primer mix that a second PCR of about 6 to 12 cycles was run. Every sample produced at least 3 million CDR3-containing paired-end reads. Via MiXCR, TCRdb re-called the 5' RACE reads, giving one row per CDR3 protein. The sample shows approximately 1,700,000 distinct CDR3 sequences, roughly two fifths of them seen only once. The sample, 7.5 to 10 milliliters of peripheral blood, was drawn from each donor. Per-sample PBMC isolation yielded at least 6.5 million cells. This entry is derived from a study of blood T cells in healthy people across ages. Study-level findings and limits: Roughly linearly, TCR beta diversity per million T cells fell as age increased.

Per germline, CDR1 MNHNY and CDR2 SVGAGI (reference sequence). The CDR3 is 12 residues long. V dropped 2 bases and J dropped 1 base, with 2 bases sitting between them. What was sequenced was blood. The genes are TRBV6-6 and TRBJ1-1; no firm D call. The receptor comes from a human donor in good health. The CDR3 loop reads CASSYANTEAFF. For the CDR3, the DNA is TGTGCCAGCAGTTACGCGAACACTGAAGCTTTCTTT.